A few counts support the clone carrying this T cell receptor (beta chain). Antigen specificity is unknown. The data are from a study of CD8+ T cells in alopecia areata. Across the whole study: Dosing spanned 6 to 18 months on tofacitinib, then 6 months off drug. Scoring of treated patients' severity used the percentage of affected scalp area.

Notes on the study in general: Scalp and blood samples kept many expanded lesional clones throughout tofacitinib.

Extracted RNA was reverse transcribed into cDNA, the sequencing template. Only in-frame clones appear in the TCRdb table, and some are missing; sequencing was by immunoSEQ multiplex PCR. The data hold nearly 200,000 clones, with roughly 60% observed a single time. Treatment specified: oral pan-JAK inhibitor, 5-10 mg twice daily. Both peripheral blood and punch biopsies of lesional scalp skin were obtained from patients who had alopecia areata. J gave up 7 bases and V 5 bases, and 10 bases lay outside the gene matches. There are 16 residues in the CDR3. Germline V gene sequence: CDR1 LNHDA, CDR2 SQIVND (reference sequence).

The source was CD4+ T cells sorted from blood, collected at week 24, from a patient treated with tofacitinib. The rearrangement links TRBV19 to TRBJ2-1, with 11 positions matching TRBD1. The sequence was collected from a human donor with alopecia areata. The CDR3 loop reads CASSVPGQGVRNEQFF. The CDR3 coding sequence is TGTGCCAGTAGTGTCCCGGGACAGGGGGTCAGGAATGAGCAGTTCTTC.